This note documents a single T cell receptor (beta chain) sequence. What it binds is unknown. These data come from a study of shared clonotypes between healthy human individuals. Findings and caveats of the study: Clonotypes that were shared across a handful of donors made up 4.5% to 5% of naive CD4 clonotypes.

CD8 memory was a combination that joined CD45RO+ cells with CCR7-negative CD45RA+ TemRA cells. TCRdb keeps only in-frame clones here, not all; method: immunoSEQ multiplex PCR. Among around 320,000 clones listed, roughly 84% were seen once. With V trimmed by 1 base and J by 6 bases, 11 bases remained unmatched. Germline V gene data show CDR1 as MNHNS and CDR2 as SASEGT. This CDR3 is built from 18 residues. This chain joins TRBV6-1 and TRBJ2-1; TRBD2 matches 11 bases. This clonotype originated in a man aged 18 to 29 in good health. Source material: memory CD8+ T cells sorted from blood. Subset in this sample: CD45RO+ cells pooled with CCR7-negative TemRA cells. The CDR3 DNA is TGTGCCAGCAGTGAAGGTACTAGCGGGGGCACCAAAGGCAATGAGCAGTTCTTC. Translation: CASSEGTSGGTKGNEQFF.